This T cell receptor beta chain was recovered during a study of cytomegalovirus exposure and HLA in healthy donors. Donors counted as nominally healthy when sampled, yet unrecorded immune exposures were likely. Primers: 60 Vbeta forward and 13 Jbeta reverse. Measured with immunoSEQ multiplex PCR; TCRdb has only the in-frame clones, and not every one. This table holds 100,000 to 150,000 clones, under 20% found once. Trimming removed 2 bases at V and 0 bases at J, with 11 bases between. The germline V gene has CDR1 MNHEY and CDR2 SVGAGI. The CDR3 totals 16 residues. There are a few counts of this clone. This TCR derives from a female donor in good health and CMV-seropositive. The sample was PBMCs. This chain links TRBV6-5 with TRBJ2-1; D is unresolved. This chain's CDR3 is CASSYLPTSSYNEQFF. In nucleotides, the CDR3 is TGTGCCAGCAGTTACCTTCCAACGAGCTCCTACAATGAGCAGTTCTTC.